These T cell receptor beta chains were read from a single sample in a study of regulatory T cells in long-lasting Graves disease. TCRdb ran MiXCR on the multiplex PCR reads and lists one entry per CDR3 protein. The data contain 430,000 or so distinct CDR3 sequences, 21% of them singletons. The source material was peripheral blood mononuclear cells (PBMCs), sampled when the disease was refractory, from a patient treated with antithyroid drugs. The origin of the receptors is a female donor with Graves disease. Both conserved end residues are part of each CDR3. The D gene is left open where the match is weak. Clone size is stated in some rows and not others, as once, few, many or a class when expanded.

D gene: .; V gene: TRBV12-3/TRBV12-4; J gene: TRBJ2-6; clone size: few; CDR3 DNA: TGTGCCAGCAGTCCAGGATTTCAATCAATGGCCAACGTCCTGACTTTC; CDR3 protein: CASSPGFQSMANVLTF
D gene: .; V gene: TRBV7-2; J gene: TRBJ2-7; clone size: .; CDR3 DNA: TGTGCCAGCAGCTTGGGCATTTTTAAGCCCAACGAGCAGTACTTC; CDR3 protein: CASSLGIFKPNEQYF
D gene: TRBD2; V gene: TRBV29-1; J gene: TRBJ2-3; clone size: .; CDR3 DNA: TGCAGCCAACGACTAGCGGGGAACACAGATACGCAGTATTTT; CDR3 protein: CSQRLAGNTDTQYF
D gene: .; V gene: TRBV9; J gene: TRBJ2-5; clone size: few; CDR3 DNA: TGTGCCAGCAGCGTGGGGCTGGGGAAGAGCGGAGGCCAAGAGACCCAGTACTTC; CDR3 protein: CASSVGLGKSGGQETQYF
D gene: .; V gene: TRBV20-1; J gene: TRBJ1-6; clone size: many; CDR3 DNA: TGCAGTGCTAGAGAGGCCAGTAGTTATAATTCACCCCTCCACTTT; CDR3 protein: CSAREASSYNSPLHF
D gene: .; V gene: TRBV11-2; J gene: TRBJ2-3; clone size: once; CDR3 DNA: TGTGCCAGCAGCTCTCTAGCTGCTAGCACAGATACGCAGTATTTT; CDR3 protein: CASSSLAASTDTQYF
D gene: TRBD1; V gene: TRBV11-2; J gene: TRBJ1-2; clone size: many; CDR3 DNA: TGTGCCAGCAGATCCGGGACAGGGCAGGGCTACACCTTC; CDR3 protein: CASRSGTGQGYTF
D gene: .; V gene: TRBV3-1; J gene: TRBJ1-2; clone size: .; CDR3 DNA: .; CDR3 protein: CASSQGYNCGYTF
D gene: TRBD1; V gene: TRBV12-3/TRBV12-4; J gene: TRBJ1-5; clone size: many; CDR3 DNA: TGTGCCAGCAGTTCGCGACAGGGGGCTGGGAATCAGCCCCAGCATTTT; CDR3 protein: CASSSRQGAGNQPQHF
D gene: TRBD2; V gene: TRBV30; J gene: TRBJ2-4; clone size: many; CDR3 DNA: TGTGCCTGGAGGGCTAGCGGGAGTGGCAGAAACATTCAGTACTTC; CDR3 protein: CAWRASGSGRNIQYF
D gene: .; V gene: TRBV15; J gene: TRBJ2-2; clone size: many; CDR3 DNA: TGTGCCACCAGCCCACAAAACACCGGGGAGCTGTTTTTT; CDR3 protein: CATSPQNTGELFF
D gene: .; V gene: TRBV7-8; J gene: TRBJ2-7; clone size: many; CDR3 DNA: TGTGCCAGCAGCTTAGCGGGCAGTTCCTTCGAGCAGTACTTC; CDR3 protein: CASSLAGSSFEQYF
D gene: TRBD2; V gene: TRBV2; J gene: TRBJ2-3; clone size: few; CDR3 DNA: TGTGCCAGCAGTCGACTAGCGGGAGAGGGTACGCAGTATTTT; CDR3 protein: CASSRLAGEGTQYF
D gene: .; V gene: TRBV14; J gene: TRBJ1-2; clone size: .; CDR3 DNA: TGTGCCAGCAGCCAAGATCCCCCGGGACCGATATATGGCTACACCTTC; CDR3 protein: CASSQDPPGPIYGYTF
D gene: .; V gene: TRBV9; J gene: TRBJ1-1; clone size: .; CDR3 DNA: TGTGCCAGCAGCGTTAGGGGTGGAACTGAAGCTTTCTTT; CDR3 protein: CASSVRGGTEAFF
D gene: TRBD1; V gene: TRBV7-6; J gene: TRBJ1-5; clone size: .; CDR3 DNA: TGTGCCAGCAGCCCAGGACAGGATAGCAATCAGCCCCAGCATTTT; CDR3 protein: CASSPGQDSNQPQHF
D gene: .; V gene: TRBV7-2; J gene: TRBJ1-5; clone size: few; CDR3 DNA: TGTGCCAGCCAGGTAGGGTATAGCAATCAGCCCCAGCATTTT; CDR3 protein: CASQVGYSNQPQHF
D gene: .; V gene: TRBV20-1; J gene: TRBJ2-5; clone size: many; CDR3 DNA: TGCAGTGCTAGATGGTTTATCCGTCCCAACCAAGAGACCCAGTACTTC; CDR3 protein: CSARWFIRPNQETQYF
D gene: TRBD1; V gene: TRBV28; J gene: TRBJ2-7; clone size: many; CDR3 DNA: TGTGCCAGCAGACCGGACAGGGCCTACGAGCAGTACTTC; CDR3 protein: CASRPDRAYEQYF
D gene: .; V gene: TRBV20-1; J gene: TRBJ2-3; clone size: .; CDR3 DNA: TGCAGTGCCCAAGTTCCGTTTAGCACAGATACGCAGTATTTT; CDR3 protein: CSAQVPFSTDTQYF
D gene: .; V gene: TRBV5-5; J gene: TRBJ2-7; clone size: many; CDR3 DNA: TGTGCCAGCAGCCGCGGACAGACCTACGAGCAGTACTTC; CDR3 protein: CASSRGQTYEQYF
D gene: .; V gene: TRBV2; J gene: TRBJ1-2; clone size: many; CDR3 DNA: TGTGCCAGCAGGGTCGACATATCTAACTATGGCTACACCTTC; CDR3 protein: CASRVDISNYGYTF
D gene: .; V gene: TRBV2; J gene: TRBJ2-5; clone size: many; CDR3 DNA: TGTGCCACCTGGACAGTTGAAGAGACCCAGTACTTC; CDR3 protein: CATWTVEETQYF
D gene: .; V gene: TRBV12-3/TRBV12-4; J gene: TRBJ1-2; clone size: many; CDR3 DNA: TGTGCCAGCAGTTTAGCGACAGGTGGTGGCTACACCTTC; CDR3 protein: CASSLATGGGYTF
D gene: TRBD2; V gene: TRBV5-1; J gene: TRBJ2-7; clone size: .; CDR3 DNA: TGCGCCAGCAGCCCACCAAGGTCCGGGACTAGGGCCTACGAGCAGTACTTC; CDR3 protein: CASSPPRSGTRAYEQYF
D gene: TRBD2; V gene: TRBV28; J gene: TRBJ2-5; clone size: many; CDR3 DNA: TGTGCCAGCAGGGTTAGCGGGGGGGAAGAGACCCAGTACTTC; CDR3 protein: CASRVSGGEETQYF
D gene: .; V gene: TRBV20-1; J gene: TRBJ2-7; clone size: .; CDR3 DNA: TGCAGTGCTACCCGGGCGGAGGAGATATACGAGCAGTACTTC; CDR3 protein: CSATRAEEIYEQYF
D gene: .; V gene: TRBV10-3; J gene: TRBJ2-2; clone size: many; CDR3 DNA: TGTGCCATCAGGAACAGGAGGAACACCGGGGAGCTGTTTTTT; CDR3 protein: CAIRNRRNTGELFF
D gene: TRBD2; V gene: TRBV28; J gene: TRBJ2-1; clone size: .; CDR3 DNA: TGTGCCAGCAACCCGATTCAGCGGGAGGCGAGCTCCTACAATGAGCAGTTCTTC; CDR3 protein: CASNPIQREASSYNEQFF
D gene: TRBD1; V gene: TRBV7-9; J gene: TRBJ1-6; clone size: few; CDR3 DNA: TGTGCCAGCAGCTCCCGGGACAGGGGGCGAAATTCACCCCTCCACTTT; CDR3 protein: CASSSRDRGRNSPLHF
D gene: .; V gene: TRBV25-1; J gene: TRBJ2-5; clone size: few; CDR3 DNA: TGTGCCACCACGCTTAGGGGGACGGAAGAGACCCAGTACTTC; CDR3 protein: CATTLRGTEETQYF
D gene: .; V gene: TRBV5-1; J gene: TRBJ1-5; clone size: .; CDR3 DNA: TGCGCCAGCAGCTTGTTCAAGATTTATCAGCCCCAGCATTTT; CDR3 protein: CASSLFKIYQPQHF
D gene: .; V gene: TRBV6-1; J gene: TRBJ1-5; clone size: few; CDR3 DNA: TGTGCCAGCAAGCAACTACAGGGAAACAATCAGCCCCAGCATTTT; CDR3 protein: CASKQLQGNNQPQHF
D gene: .; V gene: TRBV28; J gene: TRBJ1-4; clone size: many; CDR3 DNA: TGTGCCAGCAGTTTCACCGGGACGGGGAATGAAAAACTGTTTTTT; CDR3 protein: CASSFTGTGNEKLFF
D gene: .; V gene: TRBV28; J gene: TRBJ1-6; clone size: .; CDR3 DNA: TGTGCCAGCAGTCCGGAGGACCGTAATTCACCCCTCCACTTT; CDR3 protein: CASSPEDRNSPLHF
D gene: TRBD2; V gene: TRBV28; J gene: TRBJ2-1; clone size: many; CDR3 DNA: TGTGCCAGCAGTTTGTGGACTAGCGGGAGTTATGAGCAGTTCTTC; CDR3 protein: CASSLWTSGSYEQFF
D gene: TRBD1; V gene: TRBV6-1; J gene: TRBJ1-1; clone size: few; CDR3 DNA: TGTGCCAGCAGATTAAGACAGGGTAGCACTGAAGCTTTCTTT; CDR3 protein: CASRLRQGSTEAFF
D gene: .; V gene: TRBV2; J gene: TRBJ1-6; clone size: few; CDR3 DNA: TGTGCCAGCAGTGGAGACACTCCACTAAATAATTCACCCCTCCACTTT; CDR3 protein: CASSGDTPLNNSPLHF
D gene: .; V gene: TRBV30; J gene: TRBJ1-1; clone size: .; CDR3 DNA: TGTGCCTGGACCGGTTACGGCACTGAAGCTTTCTTT; CDR3 protein: CAWTGYGTEAFF